This T cell receptor (beta chain) stems from a study of T-cell reconstitution after alpha-beta-depleted transplantation in children. Trimming cost V 4 bases and J 2 bases, with 20 bases left between them. Germline CDR1 reads SGDLS; CDR2 reads YYNGEE. The CDR3 loop spans 17 amino acids. Unique molecular identifiers tagged the TCRbeta library. TCRdb redid the calling of the PCR reads with MiXCR, one entry per CDR3 protein. The sample holds 250,000 to 350,000 distinct CDR3 sequences, over 20% seen once. The sequence derives from a male patient under 18 who had a stem cell transplant for acute lymphoblastic leukemia, so the T cells may come from the graft donor. The V and J genes are TRBV9 and TRBJ2-3, with D tentatively TRBD2 (6 bases). This material consisted of PBMCs, mostly from graft donor cells, taken 180 days after TCRalphabeta/CD19-depleted stem cell transplant. CDR3 DNA sequence: TGTGCCAGCAGCCCGCGCGGGACTTCCCTTCACACAGATACGCAGTATTTT. Its translation: CASSPRGTSLHTDTQYF.